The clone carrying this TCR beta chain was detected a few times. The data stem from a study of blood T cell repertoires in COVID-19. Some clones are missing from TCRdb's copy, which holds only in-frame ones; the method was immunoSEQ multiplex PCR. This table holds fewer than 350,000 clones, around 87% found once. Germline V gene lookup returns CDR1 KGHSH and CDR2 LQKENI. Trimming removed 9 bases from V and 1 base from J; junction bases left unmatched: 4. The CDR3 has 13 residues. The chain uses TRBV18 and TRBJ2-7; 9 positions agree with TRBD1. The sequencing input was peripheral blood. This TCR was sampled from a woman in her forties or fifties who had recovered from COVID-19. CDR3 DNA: TGTGCCAGTTCCGGACAGGGGTCCTACGAGCAGTACTTC. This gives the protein CASSGQGSYEQYF.